This T cell receptor beta chain stems from a study of T cell responses to AZD1222 COVID-19 vaccine. Clones were sequenced by immunoSEQ multiplex PCR, and TCRdb holds only the in-frame ones, with some missing. The top ten clones hold 9.3% of a sample with approximately 150,000 clones, almost 95% of them seen once. General study results and limits: At baseline, just a handful of AZD1222 recipients tested seropositive.

This CDR3 comprises 12 residues. V was clipped by 2 bases and J by 7 bases, with 6 bases between them. Germline CDR1 and CDR2: MNHEY and SVGAGI. As concerns this clone: Its target is not known.

The origin of this receptor is an adult who received the AZD1222 COVID-19 vaccine. The J gene is TRBJ2-1, the V gene TRBV6-5, with D possibly being TRBD1 (6 bases). Sequenced here: peripheral blood, sampled 28 days after the second AZD1222 dose. The chain's CDR3 is CASSYRGNEQFF. CDR3 nucleotides: TGTGCCAGCAGTTACAGGGGGAATGAGCAGTTCTTC.